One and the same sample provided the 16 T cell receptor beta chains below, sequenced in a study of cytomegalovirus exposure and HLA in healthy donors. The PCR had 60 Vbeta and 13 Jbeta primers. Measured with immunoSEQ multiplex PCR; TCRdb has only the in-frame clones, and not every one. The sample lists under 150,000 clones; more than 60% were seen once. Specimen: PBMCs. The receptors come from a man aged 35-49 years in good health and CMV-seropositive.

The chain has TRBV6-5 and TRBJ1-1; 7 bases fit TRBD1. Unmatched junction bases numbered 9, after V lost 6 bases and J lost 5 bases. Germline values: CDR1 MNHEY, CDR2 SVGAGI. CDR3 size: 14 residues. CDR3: CASRRRQGNTEAFF. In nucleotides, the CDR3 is TGTGCCAGCAGGCGACGACAGGGAAATACTGAAGCTTTCTTT.

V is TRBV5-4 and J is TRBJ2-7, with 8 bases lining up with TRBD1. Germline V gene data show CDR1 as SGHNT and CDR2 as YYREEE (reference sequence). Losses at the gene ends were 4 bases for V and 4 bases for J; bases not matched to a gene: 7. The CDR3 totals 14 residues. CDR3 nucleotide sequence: TGTGCCAGCAGCGTCGGACAGGGACAATACGAGCAGTACTTC. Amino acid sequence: CASSVGQGQYEQYF.

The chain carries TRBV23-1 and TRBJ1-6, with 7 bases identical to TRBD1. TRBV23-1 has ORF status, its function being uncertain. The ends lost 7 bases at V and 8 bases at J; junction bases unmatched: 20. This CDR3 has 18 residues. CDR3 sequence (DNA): TGCGCCAGCAATAAAGGTGTTGGCGTGACAGGGTTAGATTCACCCCTCCACTTT. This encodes CASNKGVGVTGLDSPLHF.

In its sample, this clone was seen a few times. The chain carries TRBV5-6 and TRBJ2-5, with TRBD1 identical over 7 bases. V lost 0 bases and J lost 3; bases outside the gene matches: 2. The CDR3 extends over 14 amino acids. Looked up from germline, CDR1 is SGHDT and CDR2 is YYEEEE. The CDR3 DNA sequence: TGTGCCAGCAGCTTGGCTGGGACAGAAGAGACCCAGTACTTC. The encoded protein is CASSLAGTEETQYF.

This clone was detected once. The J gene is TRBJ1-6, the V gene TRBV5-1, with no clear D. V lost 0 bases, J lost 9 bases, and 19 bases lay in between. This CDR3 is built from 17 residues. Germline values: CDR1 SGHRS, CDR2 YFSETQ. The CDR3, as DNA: TGCGCCAGCAGCTTGGGGCACTTGATCAACGGCGGTTCACCCCTCCACTTT. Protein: CASSLGHLINGGSPLHF. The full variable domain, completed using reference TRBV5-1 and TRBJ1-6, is KAGVTQTPRYLIKTRGQQVTLSCSPISGHRSVSWYQQTPGQGLQFLFEYFSETQRNKGNFPGRFSGRQFSNSRSEMNVSTLELGDSALYLCASSLGHLINGGSPLHFGNGTRLTVT.

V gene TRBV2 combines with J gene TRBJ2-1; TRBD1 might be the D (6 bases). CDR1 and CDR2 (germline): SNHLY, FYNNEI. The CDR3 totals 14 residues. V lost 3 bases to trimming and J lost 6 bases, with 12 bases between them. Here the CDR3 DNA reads TGTGCCAGCAGTGATACAGGGCCAGGCAATGAGCAGTTCTTC. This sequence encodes CASSDTGPGNEQFF.

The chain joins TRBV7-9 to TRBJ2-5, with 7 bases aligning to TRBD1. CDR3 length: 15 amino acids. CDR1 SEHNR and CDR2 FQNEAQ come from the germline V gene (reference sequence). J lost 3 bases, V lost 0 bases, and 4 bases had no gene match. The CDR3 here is CASSLAGTVKETQYF. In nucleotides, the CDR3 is TGTGCCAGCAGCTTAGCCGGGACAGTAAAAGAGACCCAGTACTTC.

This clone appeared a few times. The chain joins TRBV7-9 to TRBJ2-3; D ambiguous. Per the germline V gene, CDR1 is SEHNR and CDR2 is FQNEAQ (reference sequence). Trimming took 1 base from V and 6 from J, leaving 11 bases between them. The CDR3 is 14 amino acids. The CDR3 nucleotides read TGTGCCAGCAGCTTAGATGGCGCGGCCGATACGCAGTATTTT. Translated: CASSLDGAADTQYF.

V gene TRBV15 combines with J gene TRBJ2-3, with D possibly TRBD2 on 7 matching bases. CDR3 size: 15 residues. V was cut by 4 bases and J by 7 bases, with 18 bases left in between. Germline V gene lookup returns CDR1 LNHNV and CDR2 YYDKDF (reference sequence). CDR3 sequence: CATSKGGGALNTQYF. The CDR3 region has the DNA TGTGCCACCAGCAAAGGGGGAGGGGCGCTAAATACGCAGTATTTT.

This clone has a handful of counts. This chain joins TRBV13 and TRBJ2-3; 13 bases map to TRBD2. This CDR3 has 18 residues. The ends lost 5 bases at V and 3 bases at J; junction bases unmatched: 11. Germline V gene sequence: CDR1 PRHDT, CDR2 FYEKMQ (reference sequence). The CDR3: CASSPGLAGLLSTDTQYF. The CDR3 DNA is TGTGCCAGCAGCCCGGGACTAGCGGGATTGTTGAGTACAGATACGCAGTATTTT.

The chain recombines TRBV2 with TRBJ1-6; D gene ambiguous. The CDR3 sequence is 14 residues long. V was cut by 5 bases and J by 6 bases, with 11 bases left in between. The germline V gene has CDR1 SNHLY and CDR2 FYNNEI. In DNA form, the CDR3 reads TGTGCCAGCAGTCGGGAAGGGATTAATTCACCCCTCCACTTT. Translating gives CASSREGINSPLHF.

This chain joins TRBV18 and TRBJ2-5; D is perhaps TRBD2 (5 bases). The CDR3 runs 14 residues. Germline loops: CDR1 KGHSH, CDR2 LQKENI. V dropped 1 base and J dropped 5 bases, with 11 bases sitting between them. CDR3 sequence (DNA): TGTGCCAGCTCACCACTTGCCGGGAAGGAGACCCAGTACTTC. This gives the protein CASSPLAGKETQYF.

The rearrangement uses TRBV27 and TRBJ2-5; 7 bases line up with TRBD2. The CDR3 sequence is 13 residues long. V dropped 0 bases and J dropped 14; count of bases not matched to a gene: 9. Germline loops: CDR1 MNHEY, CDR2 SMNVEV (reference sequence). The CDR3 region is CASSLSRGLVSYF. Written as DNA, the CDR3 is TGTGCCAGCAGTTTATCACGCGGACTAGTCTCCTACTTC.

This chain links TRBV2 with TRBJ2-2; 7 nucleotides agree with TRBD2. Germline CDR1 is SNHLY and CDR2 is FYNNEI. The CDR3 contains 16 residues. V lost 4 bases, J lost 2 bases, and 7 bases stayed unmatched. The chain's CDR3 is CASSALAGANTGELFF. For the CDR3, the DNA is TGTGCCAGCAGTGCCCTGGCGGGAGCCAACACCGGGGAGCTGTTTTTT. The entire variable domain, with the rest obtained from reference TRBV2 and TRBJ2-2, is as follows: EPEVTQTPSHQVTQMGQEVILRCVPISNHLYFYWYRQILGQKVEFLVSFYNNEISEKSEIFDDQFSVERPDGSNFTLKIRSTKLEDSAMYFCASSALAGANTGELFFGEGSRLTVL.

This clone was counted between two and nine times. The chain's CDR3 is CASSETRLAGASYEQYF. CDR3 DNA sequence: TGCGCCAGCAGTGAGACGAGACTAGCGGGGGCTTCCTACGAGCAGTACTTC. The chain uses TRBV10-2 and TRBJ2-7; TRBD2 matches 12 bases. The CDR3 has 17 amino acids. The germline CDR1 and CDR2 sequences are WSHSY and SAAADI. Germline trimming cut 2 bases from V and 1 base from J; bases unmatched to any gene: 6.

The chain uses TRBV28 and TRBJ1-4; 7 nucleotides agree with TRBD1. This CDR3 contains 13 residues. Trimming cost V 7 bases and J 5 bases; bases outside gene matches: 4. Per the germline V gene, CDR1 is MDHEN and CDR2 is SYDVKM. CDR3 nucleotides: TGTGCCAGCACTACGGGACAGAATGAAAAACTGTTTTTT. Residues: CASTTGQNEKLFF.